This TCR beta chain was captured in a study of blood T cell repertoires in COVID-19. Whole-study context: Samples came from the United States, Italy and Spain, spanning acute and convalescent COVID-19. The analysed material was cDNA or gDNA that came from T cells, B-cell-depleted T cells, or PBMCs.

Assay used: immunoSEQ multiplex PCR; TCRdb lists only in-frame clones, some missing. This sample carries 220,000 or so clones, around 81% of them seen once, and the ten largest clones take approximately 3%. Sequencing was carried out using peripheral blood. This TCR was recovered from a woman in her 30s who had recovered from COVID-19.

CDR3 DNA sequence: TGTGCCAGCAGTATCCGGGATACGCAGTATTTT. It codes for CASSIRDTQYF. The chain uses TRBV6-5 and TRBJ2-3; D is unclear. Germline lookup yields CDR1 MNHEY and CDR2 SVGAGI. The CDR3 contains 11 residues. Trimming took off 5 bases at V and 6 bases at J, with 6 bases between the two ends.